Sequencing of this TCR beta chain was carried out in a study of CD8 T cells in ankylosing spondylitis. Study results and limitations: Disease-linked clones reportedly concentrated significantly in matched ankylosing spondylitis synovial fluid. Before this, some motif variants had been reported in reactive arthritis synovial fluid and blood.

Note on this clonotype: The antigen is not known.

The ends were cut back, 7 bases at V and 3 bases at J, with 10 bases in the middle. The germline CDR1 and CDR2 sequences are SQVTM and ANQGSEA. The CDR3 consists of 11 residues. Molecular-barcoded quantitative 5'-RACE produced these TCR beta libraries. TCRdb reprocessed the 5' RACE reads with MiXCR, giving one entry per CDR3 protein. The sample consists of 250,000 to 350,000 distinct CDR3 sequences, around 21% of them appearing once. The chain couples TRBV29-1 to TRBJ2-7; D is unresolved. Sequenced sample: blood, either unsorted or a sorted T cell fraction (not recorded which). This clonotype originated in a female donor with ankylosing spondylitis or in good health (not recorded which). The CDR3 DNA sequence: TGCAGCGCCTCCTATGGCTACGAGCAGTACTTC. It encodes CSASYGYEQYF.